This TCR beta chain is drawn from a study of Ad26.COV2.S vaccination and SARS-CoV-2 variants. For the study at large: Administration of Ad26.COV2.S was intramuscular, either once or twice 56 days apart. Study results and limitations: Vaccine and placebo groups showed comparable non-spike TCR breadth.

Indicated treatment: 15 to 20 received Ad26.COV2.S at low or high dose, single or two shots; 5 received placebo; per-sample allocation not given. Sampling was performed 63 days after the first vaccine or placebo injection. The sample came from a Boston adult aged 18-55 years. Wuhan-strain SARS-CoV-2 spike was expressed by the Ad26 vector that made up the vaccine. Germline V gene sequence: CDR1 LGHDT, CDR2 YNNKEL (reference sequence). V gave up 8 bases and J gave up 4 bases, with 12 bases separating them. CDR3 size: 12 residues. The table came from immunoSEQ multiplex PCR; TCRdb's copy has only in-frame clones and leaves some out. This sample carries 360,000 or so clones, about nine tenths of them seen once, and the ten largest clones take around 1.9%. This clone has more than one count but fewer than ten. Its specificity is unknown.

The starting material was peripheral blood, obtained in a trial of Ad26.COV2.S vaccine versus placebo. This clonotype originated in a person aged 18-60 years who received the Ad26.COV2.S COVID-19 vaccine or a placebo. V is TRBV3-1 (or the pseudogene TRBV3-2) and J is TRBJ2-7; no definite D call. The chain's CDR3 is CASGASGYEQYF. CDR3 coding DNA: TGTGCCAGCGGAGCCAGTGGTTACGAGCAGTACTTC.